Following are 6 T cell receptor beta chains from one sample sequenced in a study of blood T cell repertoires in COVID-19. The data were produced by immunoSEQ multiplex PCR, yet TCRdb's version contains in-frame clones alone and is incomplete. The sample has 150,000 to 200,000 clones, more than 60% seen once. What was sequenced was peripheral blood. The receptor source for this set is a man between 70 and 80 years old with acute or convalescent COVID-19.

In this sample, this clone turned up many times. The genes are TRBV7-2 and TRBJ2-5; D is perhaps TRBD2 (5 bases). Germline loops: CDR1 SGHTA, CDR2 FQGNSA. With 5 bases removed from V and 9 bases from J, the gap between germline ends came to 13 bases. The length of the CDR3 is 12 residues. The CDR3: CASSSPGLPQYF. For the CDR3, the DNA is TGTGCCAGCAGCAGCCCCGGACTTCCCCAGTACTTC.

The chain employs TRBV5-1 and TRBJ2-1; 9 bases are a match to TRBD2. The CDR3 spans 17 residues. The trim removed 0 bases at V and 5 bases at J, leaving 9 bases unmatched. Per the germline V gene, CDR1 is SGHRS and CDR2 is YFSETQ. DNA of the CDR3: TGCGCCAGCAGCTTGGTTAGCGGGAGACTTATTAACAATGAGCAGTTCTTC. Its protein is CASSLVSGRLINNEQFF.

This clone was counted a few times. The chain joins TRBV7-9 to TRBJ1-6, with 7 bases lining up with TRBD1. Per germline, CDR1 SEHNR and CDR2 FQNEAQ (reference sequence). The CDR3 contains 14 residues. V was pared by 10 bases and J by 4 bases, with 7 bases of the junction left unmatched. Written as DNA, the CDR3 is TGTGCCATTGACAGGGCGTCTTATAATTCACCCCTCCACTTT. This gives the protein CAIDRASYNSPLHF.

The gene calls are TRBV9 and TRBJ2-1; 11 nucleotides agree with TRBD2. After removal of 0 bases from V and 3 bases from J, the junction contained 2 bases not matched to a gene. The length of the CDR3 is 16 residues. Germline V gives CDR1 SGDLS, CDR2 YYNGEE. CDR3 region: CASSVAGLAVYNEQFF. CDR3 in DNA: TGTGCCAGCAGCGTAGCGGGACTAGCGGTCTACAATGAGCAGTTCTTC.

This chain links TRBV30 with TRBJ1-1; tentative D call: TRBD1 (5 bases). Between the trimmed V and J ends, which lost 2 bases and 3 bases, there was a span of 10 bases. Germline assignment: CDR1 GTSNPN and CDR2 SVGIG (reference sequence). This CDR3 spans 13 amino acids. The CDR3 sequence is CAWSLNRYTEAFF. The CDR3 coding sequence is TGTGCCTGGAGTTTAAACAGGTACACTGAAGCTTTCTTT.

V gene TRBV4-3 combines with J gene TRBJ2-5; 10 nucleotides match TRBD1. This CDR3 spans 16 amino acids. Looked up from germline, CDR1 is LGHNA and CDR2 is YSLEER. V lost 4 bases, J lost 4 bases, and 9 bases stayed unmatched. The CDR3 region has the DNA TGCGCCAGCAGCCCTGGAGGGGGACAGGGGCGAGAGACCCAGTACTTC. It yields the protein CASSPGGGQGRETQYF.